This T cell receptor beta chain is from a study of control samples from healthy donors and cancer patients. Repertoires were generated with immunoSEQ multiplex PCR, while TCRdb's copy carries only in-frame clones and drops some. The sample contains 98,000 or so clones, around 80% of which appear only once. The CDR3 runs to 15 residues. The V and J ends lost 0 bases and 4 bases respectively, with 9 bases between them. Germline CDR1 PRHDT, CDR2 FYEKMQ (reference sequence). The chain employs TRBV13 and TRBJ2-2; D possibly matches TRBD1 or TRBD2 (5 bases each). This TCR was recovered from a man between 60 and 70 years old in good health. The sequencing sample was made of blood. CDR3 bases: TGTGCCAGCAGCTTAGGCTACGGGGCCACCGGGGAGCTGTTTTTT. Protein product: CASSLGYGATGELFF.